This T cell receptor beta chain was identified in a study of blood T cell repertoires in COVID-19. For the study at large: PBMCs, B-cell-depleted T cells, or T cells provided the cDNA or gDNA that made up the material.

Original handling: From reference gene primer amplification, estimates of nucleated cell counts were derived. Profiled with immunoSEQ multiplex PCR; TCRdb holds only in-frame clones, not every one. V and J calls and clone size follow that table, whereas D and trimming were derived from the DNA. The table has around 56,000 clones, about 90% seen once. This TCR was recovered from a human donor in a cohort sampled during active COVID-19. Sequencing was performed on peripheral blood.

The CDR3, as DNA: TGTGCCAGCAGCCCCCAGCGGGGGCCCTACGAGCAGTACTTC. Translating gives CASSPQRGPYEQYF. The chain joins TRBV7-2 to TRBJ2-7, with TRBD2 matching 8 bases. CDR1 SGHTA and CDR2 FQGNSA come from the germline V gene. The CDR3 length is 14 residues. With 5 bases clipped from V and 2 bases from J, the junction kept 5 bases outside the gene matches.